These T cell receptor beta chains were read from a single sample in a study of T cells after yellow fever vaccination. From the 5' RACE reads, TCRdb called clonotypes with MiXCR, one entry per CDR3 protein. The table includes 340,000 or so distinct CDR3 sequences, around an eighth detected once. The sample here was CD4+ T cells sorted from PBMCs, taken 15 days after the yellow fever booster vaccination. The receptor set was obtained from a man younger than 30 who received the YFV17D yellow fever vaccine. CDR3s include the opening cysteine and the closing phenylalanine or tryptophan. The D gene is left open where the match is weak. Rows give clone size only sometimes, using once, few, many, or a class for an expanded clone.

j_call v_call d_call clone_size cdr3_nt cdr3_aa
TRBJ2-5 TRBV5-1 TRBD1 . TGCGCCAGCAGCTTGGGGACAGGGGGCTTGGAGACCCAGTACTTC CASSLGTGGLETQYF
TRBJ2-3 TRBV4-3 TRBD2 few TGCGCCAGGGACCCTAGCGGGGGGCCTTGTTTAGATACGCAGTATTTT CARDPSGGPCLDTQYF
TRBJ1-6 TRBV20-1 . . TGCAGTGCTTCCTCCCGACCAAGCTCCTATAATTCACCCCTCCACTTT CSASSRPSSYNSPLHF
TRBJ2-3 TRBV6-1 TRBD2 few TGTGCCAGCAGTGAATTGGGGGGGTTCACAGATACGCAGTATTTT CASSELGGFTDTQYF
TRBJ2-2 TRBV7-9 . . TGTGCCAGCAGCCCCGGGGGGCCCGGGGAGCTGTTTTTT CASSPGGPGELFF
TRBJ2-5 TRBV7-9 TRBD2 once TGTGCCAGCAGACCCTGGACTAGCGGGGGGGGCGATGGAAAGACCCAGTACTTC CASRPWTSGGGDGKTQYF
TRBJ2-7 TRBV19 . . TGTGCCAGTAGAAGCAGGGGCTCCTCCTACGAGCAGTACTTC CASRSRGSSYEQYF
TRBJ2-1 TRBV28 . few TGTGCCTCGAGGTGGGGGTGGAATGAGCAGTTCTTC CASRWGWNEQFF
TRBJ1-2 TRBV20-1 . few TGCAGTGCTAGAGATGTTCGGGGGCGCTCGGACTATGGCTACACCTTC CSARDVRGRSDYGYTF
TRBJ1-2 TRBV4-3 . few TGCGCCAGCAGCCAAAACAGGGCTCCCTATGGCTACACCTTC CASSQNRAPYGYTF
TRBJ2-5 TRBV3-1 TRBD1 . TGTGCCAGCAGTCGGGACAGGGCTCGGGCGGAGACCCAGTACTTC CASSRDRARAETQYF
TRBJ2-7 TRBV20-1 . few TGCAGTTCGAAGGCATTTCTGGGCGAGCAGTACTTC CSSKAFLGEQYF
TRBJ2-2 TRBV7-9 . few TGTGCCAGCAGCTTCCCAGGTGGGCGGAACACCGGGGAGCTGTTTTTT CASSFPGGRNTGELFF
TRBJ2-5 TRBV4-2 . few TGTGCCAGCAGCCAAGGCCTAACCAAGACCCAGTACTTC CASSQGLTKTQYF
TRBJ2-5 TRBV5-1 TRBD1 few TGCGCCAGCAGCTTGGGGACAGGGGTGGAGACCCAGTACTTC CASSLGTGVETQYF
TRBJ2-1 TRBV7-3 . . TGTGCCAGCAGCTCTTATAATAATGAGCAGTTCTTC CASSSYNNEQFF
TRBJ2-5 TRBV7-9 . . TGTGCCAGCAGCTTAGGACAGGCCCATGAGACCCAGTACTTC CASSLGQAHETQYF
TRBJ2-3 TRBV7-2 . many TGTGCCAGCAGCCCCCGGGCGGGCGGGGATACGCAGTATTTT CASSPRAGGDTQYF
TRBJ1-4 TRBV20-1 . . TGCAGTGCCGGGACGACAACTAATGAAAAACTGTTTTTT CSAGTTTNEKLFF
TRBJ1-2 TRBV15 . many TGTGCCACCGGAGGGGGTGGAGGCTACACCTTC CATGGGGGYTF
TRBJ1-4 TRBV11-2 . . TGTGCCAGCAGCTTCAGTATCAGTGTGTCGGACGAAAAACTGTTTTTT CASSFSISVSDEKLFF
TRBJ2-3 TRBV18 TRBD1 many TGTGCCAGCTCAGCCGGGACAGGGGGTGATACGCAGTATTTT CASSAGTGGDTQYF
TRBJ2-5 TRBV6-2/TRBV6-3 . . TGTGCCAGCAATAACGCGGGGGCCAAGACCCAGTACTTC CASNNAGAKTQYF
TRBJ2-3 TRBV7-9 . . TGTGCCAGCAGCCTAAGGGCCGGTACGCAGTATTTT CASSLRAGTQYF
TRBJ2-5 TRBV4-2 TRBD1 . TGTGCCAGCAGCCAAGCAAGCGGTCTAAACCACCCGGGACAGCAAGAGACCCAGTACTTC CASSQASGLNHPGQQETQYF
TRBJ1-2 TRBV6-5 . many TGTGCCAGCGGGCGGTCAGACGATCCTAACTATGGCTACACCTTC CASGRSDDPNYGYTF